This T cell receptor (beta chain) was found in a study of blood T cell repertoires in COVID-19. Background on the study: The United States, Italy and Spain were the sources of the acute and convalescent COVID-19 samples. PBMCs, B-cell-depleted T cells, or T cells were the source of the cDNA or gDNA that made up the material.

The V gene's germline CDR1 is GTSNPN and CDR2 SVGIG (reference sequence). There are 14 residues in the CDR3. The V gene lost 4 bases and the J gene lost 0 bases, with 12 bases spanning the gap. Original data processing: Amplification of reference gene primers provided the estimated nucleated cell counts. The data were produced by immunoSEQ multiplex PCR, yet TCRdb's version contains in-frame clones alone and is incomplete. D and trimming come from the DNA, and the V and J calls and clone size come from that table. Counted here are over 300,000 clones, around 89% occurring once; the ten biggest clones make up approximately 1%.

Sample: PBMCs or T cells enriched from blood (not recorded which). J is TRBJ1-1 and V is TRBV30, with D maybe TRBD1 (6 bases). This TCR was recovered from a woman aged 25 to 45 with acute COVID-19. The CDR3 loop reads CAWTYGTLNTEAFF. The CDR3 DNA reads as TGTGCCTGGACCTACGGGACACTGAACACTGAAGCTTTCTTT.